This T cell receptor beta chain appears in the sequencing data of a study of blood T cell repertoires in COVID-19. This table comes from immunoSEQ multiplex PCR, and its TCRdb copy is limited to in-frame clones, with some not included. Here the sample spans some 300,000 clones, around 92% being singletons. V lost 8 bases and J lost 5, with 9 bases in between. Looked up from germline, CDR1 is SGHVS and CDR2 is FQNEAQ. There are 12 residues in the CDR3. The chain is built from TRBV7-8 and TRBJ2-2; the D gene is possibly TRBD1 (6 bases). Sequencing used PBMCs or T cells enriched from blood (not recorded which). The source is a woman aged 50 to 60 who had been exposed to COVID-19. In DNA form, the CDR3 reads TGTGCCAGCGGGGGCGTTACCGGGGAGCTGTTTTTT. This gives the protein CASGGVTGELFF.